This T cell receptor (beta chain) stems from a study of blood T cell repertoires in COVID-19 (TCRdb year 2020). Some background on the complete study: The collaborator samples originated in the United States, Italy and Spain and spanned the acute and convalescent phases of COVID-19. The prospective study material was composed of cDNA or gDNA derived from T cells, B-cell-depleted T cells, or PBMCs. Sample metadata almost always included a de-identified subject ID, COVID-19 status, age in years and sex. Samples were obtained from the ongoing ImmuneRACE study (first 160 participants) and from about 1,300 subjects provided by 6 global collaborators. The repertoires were released in a freely available public database meant as a resource for research on the immune response to SARS-CoV-2. The dataset comprised deeply sampled blood TCRbeta repertoires from subjects exposed to, actively infected with, or recovered from COVID-19. HLA class I and class II types, where available, came from metadata supplied by the sample provider rather than from assay-based typing. Broad study findings and their caveats: The quantity of clinical and demographic metadata differed by source and by participant and was supplied without curation.

TCRbeta CDR3 regions were amplified from genomic DNA by means of the immunoSEQ Assay, a bias-controlled multiplex PCR. For the original study's pipeline: Nucleated cell counts per sample were estimated from amplification of reference gene primers within the assay. To quantify the absolute abundance of each unique TCRbeta CDR3 rearrangement, sequence reads were collapsed and filtered. For each sample, productive Simpson clonality was calculated as the square root of Simpson's diversity index over productive rearrangements. Here the immuneACCESS table is served through TCRdb, limited to in-frame sequences with V and J called. Missing clones are a known gap in these copies; in checked studies unresolved V genes cover under half, and the rest lacks a known reason. V, J and clone size are taken as reported in that table, and D and trimming were inferred from the DNA itself. This sample lists 150,000 to 200,000 clones; 80% were detected once. Around 6% of the sample comes from the top ten.

The germline V gene gives CDR1 as SGHAT and CDR2 as FQNNGV. At the junction V is shortened by 5 bases and J by 0 bases; bases outside the gene matches: 4. The cysteine opens and the phenylalanine closes a CDR3 of 15 amino acids. Here the CDR3 DNA is all that survives: 45 bases in frame from base 1. Participants in the prospective study were aged roughly 18 to 100 years, lived in over 20 United States geographic areas, and enrolled through a virtual design. In the prospective study, cohorts were assigned on the basis of participant-reported clinical history obtained from a screening survey and a study questionnaire. Recovered participants in ImmuneRACE Cohort 3 were defined by two consecutive negative NP/OP PCR tests, clearance by a healthcare professional, or resolution of symptoms. Each participant in the prospective study had whole blood, serum and a nasopharyngeal or oropharyngeal swab collected by mobile phlebotomists. Participants in the prospective study had the option to provide additional blood draws and questionnaires over a roughly 2-month period. Blood samples from the prospective study were shipped frozen or at room temperature prior to DNA extraction.

Points on this clone: Its specific antigen is unknown. Base qualities are not provided; no much larger clone lies one nucleotide away.

The sequenced material came from PBMCs or T cells enriched from blood (not recorded which). This clonotype originated in a man aged 35-49 years who had recovered from COVID-19. This chain is built from TRBV11-2 and TRBJ1-3, with 7 bases aligning to TRBD1. The nucleotides are TGTGCCAGCAGCCTACAGGGGCTCTCTGGAAACACCATATATTTT. It is translated as CASSLQGLSGNTIYF.